This T cell receptor (beta chain) was obtained from a study of shared clonotypes between healthy human individuals. Assay execution proceeded at the deep level. Sequenced by immunoSEQ multiplex PCR; TCRdb stores in-frame clones only, minus some. The repertoire holds some 1.1 million clones, with 70% to 85% as singletons. Notes on this clone: Antigen specificity is unknown.

Broader study findings: Sampling covered nothing but blood. Tissue TCR repertoires likely differ from those found in blood.

Trimming removed 3 bases from V and 7 bases from J, with 10 bases in between. This CDR3 has 12 residues. In germline, CDR1 is SGHTA, CDR2 FQGNSA. Sequencing was carried out using memory CD4+ T cells from PBMCs. Documented subset: CD45RA-negative fraction. This sequence joins TRBV7-2 and TRBJ2-7; no clear D. The clonotype was recovered from a man in his late teens or twenties in good health. Some clones in this sample may be carry-over from other donors' samples. The CDR3 bases are TGTGCCAGCAGCTTCGCCGCGAGAGAGCAGTACTTC. Translated: CASSFAAREQYF.